These T cell receptor beta chains were read from a single sample in a study of cytomegalovirus exposure and HLA in healthy donors. Libraries were prepared by immunoSEQ multiplex PCR; TCRdb keeps only in-frame clonotypes and omits some of them. The table for this sample gives 140,000 to 150,000 clones. Sequencing was done on a sample of PBMCs. Receptor source: a male donor in good health and CMV-seronegative. Each CDR3 is given with its conserved first and last residue. A D gene is named only where the DNA matches it firmly.

j_call | d_call | v_call | cdr3_nt | cdr3_aa
TRBJ1-4 | NA | TRBV14 | TGTGCCAGCAGCCAAGGCCAAGGGCGGACGGGGAATGAAAAACTGTTTTTT | CASSQGQGRTGNEKLFF
TRBJ2-1 | TRBD1 | TRBV5-1 | TGCGCCAGCAGCCAGAGCCCGACAGGGGGCCCCTACAATGAGCAGTTCTTC | CASSQSPTGGPYNEQFF
TRBJ2-5 | NA | TRBV21-1 | TGTGCCAGCAGCGACTCCGGGACACGGACAGAGGAGACCCAGTACTTC | CASSDSGTRTEETQYF
TRBJ1-1 | NA | TRBV18 | TGTGCCAGCTCACCAACGGCAGGGGAAGGGAACACTGAAGCTTTCTTT | CASSPTAGEGNTEAFF
TRBJ1-1 | TRBD1 | TRBV9 | TGTGCCAGCAGCGTAGTAGACAGGGGGAGGACTGAAGCTTTCTTT | CASSVVDRGRTEAFF
TRBJ1-6 | TRBD1 | TRBV19 | TGTGCCAGTAGTGTAACCGGGACAGGGAATTCACCCCTCCACTTT | CASSVTGTGNSPLHF
TRBJ1-1 | TRBD1 | TRBV7-8 | TGTGCCAGCAGCTCTCGACAGGGGTATAACACTGAAGCTTTCTTT | CASSSRQGYNTEAFF
TRBJ2-7 | NA | TRBV27 | TGTGCCAGCAGTTTAGACGATAGCAAGGTCTACGAGCAGTACTTC | CASSLDDSKVYEQYF
TRBJ2-5 | TRBD2 | TRBV4-1 | TGCGCCAGCAGCCAAGACGAGCGGGGGTGGGAAGAGACCCAGTACTTC | CASSQDERGWEETQYF
TRBJ1-1 | NA | TRBV4-3 | TGCGCCAGCAGCCAAGATCCCCGGAACACTGAAGCTTTCTTT | CASSQDPRNTEAFF
TRBJ1-3 | NA | TRBV7-6 | TGTGCCAGCAGCCACAGCTCTGGAAACACCATATATTTT | CASSHSSGNTIYF
TRBJ2-7 | TRBD2 | TRBV5-1 | TGCGCCAGCAGCCTTCTGACGGGAGGGGGGAGCGAGCAGTACTTC | CASSLLTGGGSEQYF
TRBJ2-7 | TRBD1 | TRBV29-1 | TGCAGCGTTGAAGCCGGACAGGGCTACGAGCAGTACTTC | CSVEAGQGYEQYF
TRBJ1-1 | NA | TRBV29-1 | TGCAGCGTTGTTATGAGAGGGGGAAGGGACACTGAAGCTTTCTTT | CSVVMRGGRDTEAFF
TRBJ1-1 | TRBD1 | TRBV19 | TGTGCCAGTAGTGTTGGACAGGGGCGGACTGAAGCTTTCTTT | CASSVGQGRTEAFF
TRBJ2-2 | NA | TRBV9 | TGTGCCACCGAAACGGGTACCGGGGAGCTGTTTTTT | CATETGTGELFF
TRBJ2-1 | TRBD2 | TRBV29-1 | TGCAGCGTTGAAGATCAGAGGGGAGGGTACAATGAGCAGTTCTTC | CSVEDQRGGYNEQFF
TRBJ2-4 | NA | TRBV28 | TGTGCCAGCATCGAACAGGGAGCGCTAAACATTCAGTACTTC | CASIEQGALNIQYF
TRBJ2-3 | TRBD2 | TRBV7-9 | TGTGCCAGCAGCCGGATAAGCGGGGGATCTAGCACAGATACGCAGTATTTT | CASSRISGGSSTDTQYF
TRBJ1-1 | TRBD1 | TRBV6-5 | TGTGCCAGCAGTTACAAGACAGGGAGCACTGAAGCTTTCTTT | CASSYKTGSTEAFF
TRBJ2-7 | NA | TRBV28 | TGTGCCAGCATGACCCCCAGGGTGGAGCAGTACTTC | CASMTPRVEQYF
TRBJ1-6 | NA | TRBV5-1 | TGCGCCAGCACCGATATAATGACAGATCGAAATTCACCCCTCCACTTT | CASTDIMTDRNSPLHF
TRBJ1-3 | NA | TRBV18 | TGTGCCAGCTCACCAGTAGGGGACTCTGGAAACACCATATATTTT | CASSPVGDSGNTIYF
TRBJ1-5 | TRBD1 | TRBV6-1 | TGTGCCAGCAGAAGGACAGGGAATAGCAATCAGCCCCAGCATTTT | CASRRTGNSNQPQHF
TRBJ2-7 | NA | TRBV5-5 | TGTGCCAGCAGCTTGATTACGGGACATGCCTCCTACGAGCAGTACTTC | CASSLITGHASYEQYF
TRBJ2-1 | NA | TRBV9 | TGTGCCAGCAGGGGACTCTTCAATGAGCAGTTCTTC | CASRGLFNEQFF
TRBJ1-2 | NA | TRBV11-2 | TGTGCCAGCAGCTTAGTTGGGCCTACTAACTATGGCTACACCTTC | CASSLVGPTNYGYTF
TRBJ1-1 | NA | TRBV28 | TGTGCCAGCGGGGGACAGAACACTGAAGCTTTCTTT | CASGGQNTEAFF
TRBJ1-5 | NA | TRBV2 | TGTGCCAGCAACCCTTATAGGGGGCAGCCCCAGCATTTT | CASNPYRGQPQHF
TRBJ1-3 | NA | TRBV30 | TGTGCCTGGAGTGTACATCAGGGGAGCATTATTGGAAACACCATATATTTT | CAWSVHQGSIIGNTIYF
TRBJ1-4 | NA | TRBV18 | TGTGCCAGCTCACCTGGGGCAGACTATGAAAAACTGTTTTTT | CASSPGADYEKLFF
TRBJ2-3 | NA | TRBV4-3 | TGCGCCAGCAGCCGCGGGGGCGGAGATACGCAGTATTTT | CASSRGGGDTQYF
TRBJ1-2 | TRBD1 | TRBV27 | TGTGCCAGCAGTTTAAGGATAAGGCCCGGACAGGGGGACTATGGCTACACCTTC | CASSLRIRPGQGDYGYTF
TRBJ1-6 | NA | TRBV18 | TGTGCCAGCTCACCTAACAGCAGCTCCTATAATTCACCCCTCCACTTT | CASSPNSSSYNSPLHF
TRBJ2-2 | NA | TRBV9 | TGTGCCAGCAGCGGTGTGGGGGGGCGAGCCACCGGGGAGCTGTTTTTT | CASSGVGGRATGELFF
TRBJ2-5 | NA | TRBV7-2 | TGTGCCAGCAGCAGACCGGGACACATCAAAGAGACCCAGTACTTC | CASSRPGHIKETQYF
TRBJ2-7 | TRBD2 | TRBV5-8 | TGTGCCAGCAGCCCTAGCGGGGGCCGCTCCTACGAGCAGTACTTC | CASSPSGGRSYEQYF
TRBJ1-4 | TRBD1 | TRBV18 | TGTGCCAGCTCACCAACAGGGGGCGCGGGTGAAAAACTGTTTTTT | CASSPTGGAGEKLFF
TRBJ2-7 | TRBD1 | TRBV28 | TGTGCCAGTCAGGGGGATTGGTACGAGCAGTACTTC | CASQGDWYEQYF
TRBJ2-1 | NA | TRBV6-5 | TGTGCCAGCAAACCCTCGGGTCCTACGGGCAATGAGCAGTTCTTC | CASKPSGPTGNEQFF